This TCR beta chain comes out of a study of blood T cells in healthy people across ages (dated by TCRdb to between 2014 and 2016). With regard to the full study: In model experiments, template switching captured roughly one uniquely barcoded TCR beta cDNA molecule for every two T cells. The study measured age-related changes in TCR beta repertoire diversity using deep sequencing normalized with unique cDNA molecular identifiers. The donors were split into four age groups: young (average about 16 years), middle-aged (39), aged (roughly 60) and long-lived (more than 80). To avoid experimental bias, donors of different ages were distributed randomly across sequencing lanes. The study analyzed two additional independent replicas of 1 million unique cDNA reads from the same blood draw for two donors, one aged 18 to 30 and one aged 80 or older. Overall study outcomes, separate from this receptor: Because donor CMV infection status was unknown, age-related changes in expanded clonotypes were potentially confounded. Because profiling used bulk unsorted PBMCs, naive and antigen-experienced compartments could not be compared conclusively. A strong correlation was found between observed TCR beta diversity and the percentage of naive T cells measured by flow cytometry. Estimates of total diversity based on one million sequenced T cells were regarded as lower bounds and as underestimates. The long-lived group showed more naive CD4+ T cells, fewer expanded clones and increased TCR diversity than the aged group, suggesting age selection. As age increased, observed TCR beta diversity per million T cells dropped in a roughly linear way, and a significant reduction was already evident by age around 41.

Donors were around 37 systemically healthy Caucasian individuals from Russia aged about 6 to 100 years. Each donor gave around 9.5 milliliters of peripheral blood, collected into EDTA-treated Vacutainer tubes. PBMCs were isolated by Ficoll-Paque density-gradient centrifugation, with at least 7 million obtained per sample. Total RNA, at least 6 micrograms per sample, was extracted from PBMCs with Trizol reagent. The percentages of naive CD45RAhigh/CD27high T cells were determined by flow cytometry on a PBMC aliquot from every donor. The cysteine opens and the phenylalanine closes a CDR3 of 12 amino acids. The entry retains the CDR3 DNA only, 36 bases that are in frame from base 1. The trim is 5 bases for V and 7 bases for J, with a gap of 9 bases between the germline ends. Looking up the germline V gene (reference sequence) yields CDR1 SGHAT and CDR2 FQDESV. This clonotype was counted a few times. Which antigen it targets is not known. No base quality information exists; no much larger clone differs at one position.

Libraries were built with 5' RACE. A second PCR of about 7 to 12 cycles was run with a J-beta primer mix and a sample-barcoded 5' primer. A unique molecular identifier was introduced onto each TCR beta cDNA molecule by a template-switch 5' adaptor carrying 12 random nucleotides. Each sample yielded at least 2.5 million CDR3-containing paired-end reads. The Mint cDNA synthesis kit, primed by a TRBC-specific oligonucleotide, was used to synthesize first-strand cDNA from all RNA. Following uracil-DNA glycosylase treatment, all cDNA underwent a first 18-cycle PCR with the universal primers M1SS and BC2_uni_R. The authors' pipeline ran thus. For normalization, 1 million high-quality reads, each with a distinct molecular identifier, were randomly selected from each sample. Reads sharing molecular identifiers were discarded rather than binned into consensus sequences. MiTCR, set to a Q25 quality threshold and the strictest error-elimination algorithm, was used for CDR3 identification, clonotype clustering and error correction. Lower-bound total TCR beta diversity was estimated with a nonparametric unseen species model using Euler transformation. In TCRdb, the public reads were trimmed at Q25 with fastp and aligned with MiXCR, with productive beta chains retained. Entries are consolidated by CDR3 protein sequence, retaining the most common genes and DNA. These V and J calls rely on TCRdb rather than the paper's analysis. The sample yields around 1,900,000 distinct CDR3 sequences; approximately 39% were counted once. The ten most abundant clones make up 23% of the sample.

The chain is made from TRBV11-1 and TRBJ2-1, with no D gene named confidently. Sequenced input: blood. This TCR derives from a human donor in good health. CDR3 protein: CASSLNLNEQFF. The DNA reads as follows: TGTGCCAGCAGCCTCAACCTAAATGAGCAGTTCTTC. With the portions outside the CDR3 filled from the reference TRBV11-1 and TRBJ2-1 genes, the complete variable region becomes EAEVAQSPRYKITEKSQAVAFWCDPISGHATLYWYRQILGQGPELLVQFQDESVVDDSQLPKDRFSAERLKGVDSTLKIQPAELGDSAMYLCASSLNLNEQFFGPGTRLTVL.